This TCR beta chain appears in the sequencing data of a study of cytomegalovirus exposure and HLA in healthy donors. Method: immunoSEQ multiplex PCR; TCRdb's copy keeps in-frame clones and lacks some. The top ten clones hold less than 7% of a sample with about 130,000 clones, about 90% of them seen once. There are a few counts of this clone. The CDR3 has 13 residues. Between the trimmed V and J ends, which lost 5 bases and 5 bases, there was a span of 9 bases. The germline gives CDR1 MNHNY, CDR2 SVGAGI (reference sequence). The J gene is TRBJ2-2, the V gene TRBV6-6; D may be TRBD2 (5 bases). Sample: PBMCs. The sequence was collected from a woman in her 30s in good health and CMV-seropositive. CDR3 in amino acids: CASSRRGTGELFF. Written as DNA, the CDR3 is TGTGCCAGCAGTCGACGGGGAACCGGGGAGCTGTTTTTT.